The T cell receptor beta chain under discussion was sequenced for a study of cytomegalovirus exposure and HLA in healthy donors. Vbeta (60) and Jbeta (13) primers were used in the PCR. The table came from immunoSEQ multiplex PCR; TCRdb's copy has only in-frame clones and leaves some out. The data hold hundreds of thousands of clones, with 70% to 90% observed a single time. Study-wide findings and caveats: Testing in vitro showed three CMV-associated chains specific for CMV antigens.

In the case of this clone: As yet, its antigen is unknown.

Germline V CDR1 and CDR2: SGDLS, YYNGEE. V was trimmed by 4 bases and J by 4 bases, leaving 17 bases between them. The CDR3 covers 15 residues. The chain couples TRBV9 to TRBJ1-2; D is perhaps TRBD1 (5 bases). Source material: PBMCs. The TCR sequence derives from a girl aged 2 to 9 in good health and CMV-seronegative. The CDR3 sequence: CASSFNSGGVYGYTF. In DNA form, the CDR3 reads TGTGCCAGCAGCTTTAACTCTGGAGGGGTCTATGGCTACACCTTC. Combining the CDR3 with reference TRBV9 and TRBJ1-2 gives the whole variable domain DSGVTQTPKHLITATGQRVTLRCSPRSGDLSVYWYQQSLDQGLQFLIQYYNGEERAKGNILERFSAQQFPDLHSELNLSSLELGDSALYFCASSFNSGGVYGYTFGSGTRLTVV.